These 15 T cell receptor beta chains originate from one sample sequenced in a study of T cells in Graves' hyperthyroidism and ophthalmopathy. TCR beta CDR3 regions were amplified from RNA. Initially, a first-round RT-PCR of the TCR CDR3 employed the HTBI primer set. TCRdb independently ran MiXCR on the multiplex PCR reads; one entry per CDR3 protein. The sample records roughly 170,000 distinct CDR3 sequences, approximately 15% being singletons. What was sequenced was blood. The receptors originated from a woman aged 50 to 60 with Graves' hyperthyroidism.

The table lists this clonotype with a few counts. The chain recombines TRBV19 with TRBJ1-5; 8 positions agree with TRBD1. Germline CDR1 reads LNHDA; CDR2 reads SQIVND (reference sequence). The CDR3 runs to 12 residues. The CDR3 DNA is TGTGGCACGGGACAGGGCAATCAGCCCCAGCATTTT. Translation gives CGTGQGNQPQHF. The full variable domain, completed using reference TRBV19 and TRBJ1-5, is DGGITQSPKYLFRKEGQNVTLSCEQNLNHDAMYWYRQDPGQGLRLIYYSQIVNDFQKGDIAEGYSVSREKKESFPLTVTSAQKNPTAFYLCGTGQGNQPQHFGDGTRLSIL.

Ten or more counts support this clonotype. The chain has TRBV11-1 and TRBJ1-2; D is ambiguous. This CDR3 region has 14 residues. Trimming took off 5 bases at V and 4 bases at J, with 14 bases between the two ends. The germline CDR1 and CDR2 sequences are SGHAT and FQDESV (reference sequence). The CDR3 sequence is CASSPGWGFYGYTF. The CDR3, as DNA: TGTGCCAGCAGCCCTGGTTGGGGTTTCTATGGCTACACCTTC. Using reference TRBV11-1 and TRBJ1-2 for the parts outside the CDR3, the full variable domain is EAEVAQSPRYKITEKSQAVAFWCDPISGHATLYWYRQILGQGPELLVQFQDESVVDDSQLPKDRFSAERLKGVDSTLKIQPAELGDSAMYLCASSPGWGFYGYTFGSGTRLTVV.

The V and J genes are TRBV2 and TRBJ1-6; TRBD1 matches 8 bases. The length of the CDR3 is 15 residues. The V and J ends lost 5 bases and 12 bases, in that order; junction bases with no gene match: 12. Germline CDR1 and CDR2: SNHLY and FYNNEI. The DNA of the CDR3 is TGTGCCAGCAGTAAGGACAGGGCCATGGGTGAACCCCTCCACTTT. Protein sequence: CASSKDRAMGEPLHF.

This clonotype came up many times. The chain combines TRBV10-2 with TRBJ2-5; 8 bases align to TRBD2. V lost 6 bases to trimming and J lost 0 bases; unmatched junction nucleotides: 3. The CDR3 length is 14 residues. Looked up from germline, CDR1 is WSHSY and CDR2 is SAAADI. CDR3 nucleotides: TGCGCCAGCAGACTAGCGGCCCACCAAGAGACCCAGTACTTC. Translated, it gives CASRLAAHQETQYF.

A note on this clonotype: This may stem from a read error, because a much larger clone lies one nucleotide away. The J gene is TRBJ2-3, the V gene TRBV19; D may be TRBD2 (6 bases). The germline V and J ends were trimmed by 8 bases and 0 bases, with 12 bases remaining between them. The CDR3 length is 14 residues. The germline V gene encodes CDR1 LNHDA and CDR2 SQIVND (reference sequence). CDR3 region: CASGWGVSTDTQYF. Written as DNA, the CDR3 is TGTGCCAGTGGCTGGGGGGTGAGCACAGATACGCAGTATTTT.

This clonotype was observed many times. A much larger clone differs from this one at a single base, so this may be a read error. The final CDR3 position lacks the conserved phenylalanine or tryptophan, pointing to a likely read error. This chain uses TRBV28 with TRBJ2-7, with 9 positions matching TRBD1. The CDR3 spans 13 residues. CDR1 is MDHEN, CDR2 SYDVKM, per germline. J gave up 3 bases and V 6 bases, and 3 bases lay outside the gene matches. CDR3 residues: CASSLDRGYEQYL. The CDR3 bases are TGTGCCAGCAGCCTGGACAGGGGCTACGAGCAGTACCTC.

This clonotype was seen at least ten times. V is TRBV20-1 and J is TRBJ2-4; 7 nucleotides align to TRBD1. The V and J ends lost 0 bases and 0 bases, in that order; junction bases with no gene match: 8. The CDR3 is made up of 17 amino acids. CDR1 DFQATT and CDR2 SNEGSKA come from the germline V gene (reference sequence). The CDR3 loop is CSARDRQGDLAKNIQYF. CDR3 DNA: TGCAGTGCTAGAGATCGACAGGGTGATCTAGCCAAAAACATTCAGTACTTC.

This clonotype was detected many times. The chain is built from TRBV20-1 and TRBJ1-5; the match to TRBD1 covers 12 bases. V was pared by 1 base and J by 1 base, with 14 bases of the junction left unmatched. This CDR3 spans 20 amino acids. Germline V gene sequence: CDR1 DFQATT, CDR2 SNEGSKA (reference sequence). The CDR3 region has the DNA TGCAGTGCTAGAGCCCTATACGGGACAGGGGGCGGCTCGAGCAATCAGCCCCAGCATTTT. Protein product: CSARALYGTGGGSSNQPQHF.

This clonotype was observed at least ten times. The V gene is TRBV20-1, the J gene TRBJ1-4; D possibly corresponds to TRBD1 (5 bases). The CDR3 totals 14 residues. Trimming shortened V by 6 bases and J by 1 base, and 12 bases separated the two germline ends. Germline lookup yields CDR1 DFQATT and CDR2 SNEGSKA (reference sequence). For the CDR3, the DNA is TGCAGTGCACCCCGCAGGGAAACTAATGAAAAACTGTTTTTT. Protein product: CSAPRRETNEKLFF.

This clonotype showed up just a few times. It may be a read error: a sequence one base away is much more abundant. The V call is TRBV7-9, the J call TRBJ1-2; perhaps TRBD1 as D (5 bases). The CDR3 contains 16 residues. Trimming removed 4 bases from V and 4 bases from J, with 19 bases in between. Per the germline V gene, CDR1 is SEHNR and CDR2 is FQNEAQ (reference sequence). This chain's CDR3 is CASSSLGVTRSYGYTF. For the CDR3, the DNA is TGTGCCAGCAGCTCGCTAGGGGTGACTCGAAGCTATGGCTACACCTTC.

There are many counts of this clonotype. V is TRBV3-1 and J is TRBJ2-1; tentative D call: TRBD1 (6 bases). This CDR3 comprises 14 residues. Germline V gene lookup returns CDR1 LGHDT and CDR2 YNNKEL (reference sequence). The V end was cut by 3 bases, the J end by 9 bases, with 15 bases between. The CDR3 is CASSHTTRGSEQFF. CDR3 nucleotide sequence: TGTGCCAGCAGCCACACGACCAGGGGTAGTGAGCAGTTCTTC.

This clonotype was observed at least ten times. The V and J genes are TRBV6-5 and TRBJ1-2; D call uncertain. The V end was cut by 0 bases, the J end by 6 bases, with 14 bases between. Germline CDR1 and CDR2: MNHEY and SVGAGI. There are 15 residues in the CDR3. CDR3: CASSYSGQSGNGYTF. Here the CDR3 DNA reads TGTGCCAGCAGTTACTCCGGCCAGAGCGGAAATGGCTACACCTTC.

Concerning this clonotype: Possible read error: a much larger clone is one base away. The CDR3 does not close with the conserved phenylalanine or tryptophan, likely indicating a read error. The rearrangement joins TRBV29-1 to TRBJ1-1, with unresolved D. The V and J ends lost 5 bases and 0 bases respectively, with 13 bases between them. CDR3 length: 14 residues. Looked up from germline, CDR1 is SQVTM and CDR2 is ANQGSEA. CDR3 nucleotide sequence: TGCAGCGTTATGAGGCCTTCGCTGAACACTGAAGCTTTCTCT. This codes for CSVMRPSLNTEAFS.

This clonotype was seen repeatedly, ten times or more. This chain joins TRBV7-2 and TRBJ1-2; D possibly corresponds to TRBD1 (6 bases). The CDR3 is 16 residues long. Germline loops: CDR1 SGHTA, CDR2 FQGNSA. The ends were cut back, 2 bases at V and 4 bases at J, with 17 bases in the middle. The CDR3 sequence is CASSLSHRDWTYGYTF. The CDR3 DNA reads as TGTGCCAGCAGCTTATCGCACAGGGATTGGACCTATGGCTACACCTTC.

The rearrangement links TRBV11-3 to TRBJ2-5, with 7 nucleotides matching TRBD1. CDR1 and CDR2 from the germline V gene are SGHNT and YENEEA. CDR3 length: 15 amino acids. The J segment lost 1 base and the V segment lost 5 bases, leaving 7 bases of the junction unmatched. CDR3 loop: CASSPTGVPQETQYF. CDR3 DNA sequence: TGTGCCAGCAGCCCTACAGGGGTCCCCCAAGAGACCCAGTACTTC.